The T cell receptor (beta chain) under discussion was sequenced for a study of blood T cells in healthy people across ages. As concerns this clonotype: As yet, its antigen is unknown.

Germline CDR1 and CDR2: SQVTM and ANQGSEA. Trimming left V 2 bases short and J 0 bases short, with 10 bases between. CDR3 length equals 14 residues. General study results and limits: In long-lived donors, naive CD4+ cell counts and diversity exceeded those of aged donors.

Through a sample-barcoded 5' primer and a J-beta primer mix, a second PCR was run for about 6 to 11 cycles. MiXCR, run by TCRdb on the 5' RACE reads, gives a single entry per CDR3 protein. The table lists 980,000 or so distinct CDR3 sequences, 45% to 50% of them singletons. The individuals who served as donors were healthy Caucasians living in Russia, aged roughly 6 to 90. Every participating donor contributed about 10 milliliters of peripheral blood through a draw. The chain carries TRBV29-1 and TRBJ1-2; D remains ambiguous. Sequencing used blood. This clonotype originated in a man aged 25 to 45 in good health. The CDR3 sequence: CSVERQQANYGYTF. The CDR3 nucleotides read TGCAGCGTTGAAAGGCAGCAAGCTAACTATGGCTACACCTTC.